This T cell receptor beta chain appears in the sequencing data of a study of shared clonotypes between healthy human individuals. CDR1 is SEHNR and CDR2 is FQNEAQ in the germline V gene (reference sequence). The CDR3 runs to 12 residues. V was clipped by 8 bases and J by 7 bases, with 12 bases between them. Findings of the study overall: Naive subsets generally had larger estimated richness than memory subsets.

In the original analysis: ImmunoSEQ output lacked quality scores and full-length reads, limiting matched filtering. Clones were read by immunoSEQ multiplex PCR, and TCRdb kept only the in-frame ones, dropping some. The V and J calls and the clone size are those of that table, but D and trimming were determined from the DNA. The sample lists millions of clones; over 85% were seen once. Concerning this clone itself: The target antigen is unknown.

The receptor was isolated from a man between 18 and 35 years old in good health. The sample consisted of naive CD4+ T cells sorted from blood. Subset specified: CD45RA+ positively selected. The rearrangement uses TRBV7-9 and TRBJ2-1; tentatively, D is TRBD1 (6 bases). The CDR3 reads CASELGANEQFF. CDR3 DNA: TGTGCCAGCGAACTGGGGGCTAATGAGCAGTTCTTC.